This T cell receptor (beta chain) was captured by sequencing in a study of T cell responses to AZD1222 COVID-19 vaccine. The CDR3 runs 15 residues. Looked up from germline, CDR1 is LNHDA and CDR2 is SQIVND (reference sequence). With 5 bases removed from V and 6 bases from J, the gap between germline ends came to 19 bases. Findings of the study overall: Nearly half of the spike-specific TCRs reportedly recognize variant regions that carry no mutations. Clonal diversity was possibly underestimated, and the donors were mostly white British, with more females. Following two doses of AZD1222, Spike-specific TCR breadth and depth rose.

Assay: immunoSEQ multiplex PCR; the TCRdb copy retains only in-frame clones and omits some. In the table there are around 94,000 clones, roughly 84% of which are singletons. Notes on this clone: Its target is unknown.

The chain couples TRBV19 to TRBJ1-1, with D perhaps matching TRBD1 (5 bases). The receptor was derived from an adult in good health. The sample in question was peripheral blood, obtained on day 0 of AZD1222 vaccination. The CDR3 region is CASSSWGGIGAEAFF. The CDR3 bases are TGTGCCAGTAGTTCCTGGGGGGGAATTGGGGCTGAAGCTTTCTTT. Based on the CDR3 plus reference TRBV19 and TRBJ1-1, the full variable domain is DGGITQSPKYLFRKEGQNVTLSCEQNLNHDAMYWYRQDPGQGLRLIYYSQIVNDFQKGDIAEGYSVSREKKESFPLTVTSAQKNPTAFYLCASSSWGGIGAEAFFGQGTRLTVV.